The sequence of this TCR beta chain was determined in a study of PD-1 blockade in classical Hodgkin lymphoma (TCRdb year 2020). As for the study more broadly: Nivolumab dosing was 3 mg/kg intravenously every 2 weeks, continuing until either disease progression or unacceptable toxicity. The study used CyTOF and TCR beta sequencing to define a peripheral blood immune signature of response to PD-1 blockade in classical Hodgkin lymphoma. Beyond this particular receptor, the publication reports: Trial patients with a complete response had baseline diversity similar to that of newly diagnosed patients, while partial responders and progressors had significantly lower diversity. By C4D1, a significant rise was seen in CD4+ TCR diversity but not in CD8+ TCR diversity (p=0.0027 vs p=0.16), and the rise was most apparent among complete responders (p=0.02). Lower diversity was seen in patients whose nivolumab began less than 1 year after ASCT, and these patients were left out of later analyses so that immune reconstitution would not confound the results. The study was restricted to a single clinical trial cohort, and the causes of repertoire differences, possibly disease activity or prior therapy, were left undefined. Newly diagnosed patients were reported to have lower baseline TCR diversity than healthy donors, and relapsed/refractory patients were reported to have lower baseline TCR diversity still.

From its cysteine to its phenylalanine, the CDR3 spans 15 amino acids. Of the read, only the CDR3 DNA is kept; its 45 bases are in frame from base 1. The germline V gene specifies SGHTA as CDR1 and FQGNSA as CDR2. V is cut by 0 bases and J by 5 bases, and the space between the germline ends is 11 bases. The sample's time point label, in plain terms: cycle 2 day 1 (C2D1) of nivolumab. Relapse after autologous stem cell transplantation had occurred in all trial patients, and cohorts A, B and C were distinguished by prior brentuximab vedotin exposure. The trial cohort was composed of roughly 60 patients with relapsed/refractory classical Hodgkin lymphoma, for whom complete response, partial response or progressive disease was recorded as best overall response. Trial patients were treated with single-agent nivolumab in the multi-cohort phase II CheckMate 205 trial. An independent review committee assessed best overall response using the 2007 International Working Group response criteria. PBMCs from the trial were collected at three points: immediately before nivolumab initiation (C1D1), and during therapy at cycle 2 day 1 and cycle 4 day 1. After peripheral blood was drawn into 8 mL Vacutainer Cell Preparation Tubes, PBMCs were isolated by centrifugation and then cryopreserved.

About this clone itself: The antigen it recognizes is unknown. No clone much larger than this one lies a single base away; base qualities are absent.

The Qiagen DNeasy kit was used to extract genomic DNA both from unsorted PBMCs and from the negatively selected CD4+ and CD8+ fractions. Using primers that anneal to V and J segments, immunoSEQ multiplex PCR amplified the TCR beta CDR3 regions. A synthetic immune receptor repertoire was used to minimize amplification bias, and any remaining bias was removed computationally after sequencing. Processing in the source paper ran as follows. Custom Python scripts were used to quantify repertoire diversity as the Shannon entropy index. Unsorted, CD4+ and CD8+ repertoires were analyzed separately, except for combined analyses in which CD4+ and CD8+ sequences were merged in silico. A clone counted as expanded when the clone's frequency after treatment rose at least 2-fold relative to C1D1, and clones undetected at baseline were given a pseudocount of 0.5. Singleton clones were defined as clones with 0 or 1 copy at C1D1, and non-singleton clones were defined as clones with 2 or more copies. Clones expanded in unsorted samples were assigned a CD4+, CD8+ or unknown annotation through matching of protein sequences in sorted samples from the same patient. Wilcoxon tests were applied to paired samples to test diversity changes from C1D1 to C4D1. The source is immuneACCESS, and TCRdb retained only in-frame sequences with V and J called. Part of the clones is not carried over; for the studies checked, unresolved V genes explain less than half of this, and the remainder is unexplained. The D gene and trimming were derived from the DNA, and the V and J assignments and clone size from that table. In all, the sample holds around 45,000 clones, and under 75% of those were seen once. The ten largest clones capture approximately 3% of the sample.

This sequence originates from a human donor with classical Hodgkin lymphoma. This chain joins TRBV7-2 to TRBJ2-1; the D gene cannot be resolved beyond TRBD1 or TRBD2, each matching 5 bases. This sample comprised peripheral blood mononuclear cells (PBMCs), obtained before the second cycle of nivolumab. The CDR3 region has the sequence CASSLAWDRNNEQFF. The sequenced DNA: TGTGCCAGCAGCTTAGCCTGGGACCGGAACAATGAGCAGTTCTTC.